The 10 T cell receptor beta chains in this list originate from one sample, sequenced in a study of blood T cells in healthy people across ages. The use of a sample-barcoded 5' primer and a J-beta primer mix characterized a second PCR of roughly 7 to 11 cycles. From the 5' RACE reads, TCRdb called clonotypes with MiXCR, one entry per CDR3 protein. The data show 710,000 or so distinct CDR3 sequences, around 32% seen once. The sample comprised blood. All receptors come from a woman older than 75 in good health.

V is TRBV12-3 or TRBV12-4 and J is TRBJ2-5, with D perhaps matching TRBD1 (5 bases). Between the trimmed V and J ends, which lost 5 bases and 11 bases, there was a span of 18 bases. The CDR3 sequence is 13 residues long. The DNA for the CDR3 is TGTGCCAGCAGTACCGCGACAGAAAATGAGCAGTACTTC. It translates to CASSTATENEQYF.

The V call is TRBV7-2, the J call TRBJ2-1, with TRBD1 matching over 11 bases. Germline V gene lookup returns CDR1 SGHTA and CDR2 FQGNSA. After removal of 5 bases from V and 4 bases from J, the junction contained 4 bases not matched to a gene. The CDR3 runs to 15 residues. The CDR3 DNA reads as TGTGCCAGCAGCGCGGGACAGGGGGGGTACAATGAGCAGTTCTTC. Residues: CASSAGQGGYNEQFF. Full variable domain (rest looked up from reference TRBV7-2 and TRBJ2-1): GAGVSQSPSNKVTEKGKDVELRCDPISGHTALYWYRQSLGQGLEFLIYFQGNSAPDKSGLPSDRFSAERTGGSVSTLTIQRTQQEDSAVYLCASSAGQGGYNEQFFGPGTRLTVL.

The V and J genes are TRBV6-1 and TRBJ1-6; 10 nucleotides agree with TRBD1. The V gene's germline CDR1 is MNHNS and CDR2 SASEGT. Germline trimming cut 7 bases from V and 9 bases from J; bases unmatched to any gene: 12. This CDR3 is built from 16 residues. In DNA form, the CDR3 reads TGTGCCAGCACTCAAGACGGTGGGACAGGGGCTTCACCCCTCCACTTT. Its translation is CASTQDGGTGASPLHF.

On this clonotype: A read error may be the cause here, since a much bigger clone is one base away. This chain joins TRBV10-3 and TRBJ1-1; TRBD1 agrees at 10 bases. Germline-derived CDR1 and CDR2 are ENHRY and SYGVKD. The CDR3 covers 13 residues. CDR3 residues: CVTGTGEGTEAFF. The DNA of the CDR3 is TGTGTCACCGGGACAGGGGAGGGCACTGAAGCTTTCTTT.

This clonotype was detected many times. The rearrangement joins TRBV7-2 to TRBJ2-1; 10 positions agree with TRBD2. J gave up 2 bases and V 7 bases, and 11 bases lay outside the gene matches. This CDR3 has 17 amino acids. The germline gives CDR1 SGHTA, CDR2 FQGNSA. CDR3 region: CASKLRPSGGPYNEQFF. CDR3 nucleotide sequence: TGTGCCAGCAAGTTACGACCTAGCGGGGGTCCCTACAATGAGCAGTTCTTC.

This clonotype was found a few times. The chain uses TRBV5-6 and TRBJ1-1, with D perhaps TRBD1 (6 bases). This CDR3 is 13 amino acids long. V was pared by 5 bases and J by 6 bases, with 14 bases between. CDR1 and CDR2 (germline): SGHDT, YYEEEE. CDR3 amino acids: CASRRDRSPEAFF. The CDR3 DNA follows: TGTGCCAGCAGACGCGACAGGTCACCTGAAGCTTTCTTT.

This clonotype showed up many times. The chain couples TRBV12-3 or TRBV12-4 to TRBJ2-1; 9 nucleotides line up with TRBD1. J was trimmed by 5 bases and V by 2 bases; bases with no gene match: 7. The CDR3 sequence is 16 residues long. Written as DNA, the CDR3 is TGTGCCAGCAGTTTAAGAGGGACAGGGAGAAACAATGAGCAGTTCTTC. Its protein product is CASSLRGTGRNNEQFF.

The genes are TRBV7-9 and TRBJ1-6; D is perhaps TRBD1 (5 bases). Germline CDR1 SEHNR, CDR2 FQNEAQ (reference sequence). The CDR3 sequence is 16 residues long. With 0 bases removed from V and 8 bases from J, the gap between germline ends came to 14 bases. The CDR3 is CASSLAGIGGDSPLHF. Written as DNA, the CDR3 is TGTGCCAGCAGCTTAGCCGGGATCGGAGGGGATTCACCCCTCCACTTT.

This clonotype occurred many times. The chain couples TRBV27 to TRBJ2-2; 7 nucleotides line up with TRBD1. After removal of 4 bases from V and 7 bases from J, the junction contained 6 bases not matched to a gene. This CDR3 is built from 14 residues. CDR1 MNHEY and CDR2 SMNVEV come from the germline V gene (reference sequence). The chain's CDR3 is CASSWGQGVGELFF. CDR3 nucleotides: TGTGCCAGCAGTTGGGGGCAGGGGGTCGGGGAGCTGTTTTTT.

This clonotype has ten or more counts. The chain uses TRBV6-2 or TRBV6-3 and TRBJ1-2; 9 bases agree with TRBD1. The length of the CDR3 is 14 residues. Trimming at V came to 2 bases and at J to 6 bases, leaving 4 bases not matched to a gene. Germline-derived CDR1 and CDR2 are MNHEY and SVGEGT. The CDR3 loop reads CASSYGTGSDGYTF. The CDR3 DNA reads as TGTGCCAGCAGTTACGGGACAGGGTCAGATGGCTACACCTTC.